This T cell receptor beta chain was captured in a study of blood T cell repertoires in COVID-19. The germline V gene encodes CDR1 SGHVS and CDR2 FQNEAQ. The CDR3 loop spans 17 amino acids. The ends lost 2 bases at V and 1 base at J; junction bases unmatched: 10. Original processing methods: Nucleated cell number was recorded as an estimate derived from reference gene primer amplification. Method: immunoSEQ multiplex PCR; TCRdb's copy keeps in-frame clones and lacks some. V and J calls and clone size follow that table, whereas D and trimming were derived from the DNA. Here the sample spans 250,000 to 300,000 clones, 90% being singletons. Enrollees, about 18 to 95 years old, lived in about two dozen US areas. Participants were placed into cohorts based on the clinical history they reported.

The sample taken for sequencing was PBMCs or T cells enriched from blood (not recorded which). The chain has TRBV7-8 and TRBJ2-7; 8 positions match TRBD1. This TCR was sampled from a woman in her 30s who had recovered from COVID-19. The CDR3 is CASSLSGRGRGSYEQYF. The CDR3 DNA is TGTGCCAGCAGCTTAAGTGGCAGGGGGCGCGGGTCCTACGAGCAGTACTTC.